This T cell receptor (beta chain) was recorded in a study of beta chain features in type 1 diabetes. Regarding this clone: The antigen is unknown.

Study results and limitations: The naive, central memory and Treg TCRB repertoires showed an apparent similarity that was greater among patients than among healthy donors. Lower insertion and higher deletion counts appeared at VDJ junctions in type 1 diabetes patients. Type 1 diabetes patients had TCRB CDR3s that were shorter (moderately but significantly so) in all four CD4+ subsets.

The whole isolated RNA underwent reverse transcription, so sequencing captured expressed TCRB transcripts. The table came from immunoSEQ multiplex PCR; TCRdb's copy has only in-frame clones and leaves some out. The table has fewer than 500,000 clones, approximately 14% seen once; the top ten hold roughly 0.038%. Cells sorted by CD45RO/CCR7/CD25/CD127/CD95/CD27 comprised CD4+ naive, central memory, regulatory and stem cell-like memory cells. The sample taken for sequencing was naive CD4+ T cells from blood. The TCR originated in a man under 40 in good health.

The CDR3 spells CASGWTSSGRHTDTQYF. The CDR3 region has the DNA TGTGCTAGTGGTTGGACCAGTAGCGGGAGACATACAGATACGCAGTATTTT. The gene calls are TRBV12-5 and TRBJ2-3; TRBD2 matches 9 bases. Unmatched junction bases numbered 11, after V lost 4 bases and J lost 3 bases. Germline CDR1 and CDR2: LGHNT and FRNRAP. The CDR3 runs to 17 residues.